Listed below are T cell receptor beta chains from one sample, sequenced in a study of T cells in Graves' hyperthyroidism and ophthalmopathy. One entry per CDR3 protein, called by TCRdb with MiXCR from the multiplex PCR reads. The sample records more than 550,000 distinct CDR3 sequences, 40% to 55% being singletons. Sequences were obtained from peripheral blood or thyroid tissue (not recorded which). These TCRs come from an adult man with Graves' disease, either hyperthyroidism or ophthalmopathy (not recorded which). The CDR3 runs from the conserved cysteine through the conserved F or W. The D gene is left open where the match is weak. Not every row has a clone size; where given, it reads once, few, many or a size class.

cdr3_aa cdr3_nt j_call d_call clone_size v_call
CANVFQGGSPLHF TGTGCAAACGTCTTCCAGGGAGGTTCACCCCTCCACTTT TRBJ1-6 NA NA TRBV25-1
CSADTGAYEQYF TGCAGTGCGGATACAGGAGCCTACGAGCAGTACTTC TRBJ2-7 NA NA TRBV20-1
CASRADAGYTF TGTGCCAGCAGGGCCGACGCAGGCTACACCTTC TRBJ1-2 NA many TRBV2
CSASPGAGSYEQYF TGCAGTGCTAGTCCTGGGGCAGGGTCCTACGAGCAGTACTTC TRBJ2-7 NA NA TRBV20-1
CASSEASGGPQETQYF TGTGCCAGCAGTGAGGCTAGCGGGGGCCCACAAGAGACCCAGTACTTC TRBJ2-5 TRBD2 NA TRBV2
CATSRDLEAANTEAFF TGTGCCACCAGCAGAGATCTTGAGGCAGCGAACACTGAAGCTTTCTTT TRBJ1-1 NA many TRBV15
CASSSTGVDYEQYF TGTGCCAGCAGTTCAACAGGGGTGGACTACGAGCAGTACTTC TRBJ2-7 TRBD1 NA TRBV6-5
CSASGQVRTEAFF TGCAGTGCTTCTGGACAGGTGCGGACTGAAGCTTTCTTT TRBJ1-1 TRBD1 few TRBV20-1
CASSVGQGRDIGELFF TGTGCCAGCAGCGTAGGGCAGGGGAGAGATATCGGGGAGCTGTTTTTT TRBJ2-2 NA NA TRBV9
CASSLSITGSSYEQYF TGCGCCAGCAGCTTGTCCATAACAGGATCCTCCTACGAGCAGTACTTC TRBJ2-7 NA NA TRBV5-1
CAILGREEQYF TGTGCCATCCTAGGGAGAGAAGAGCAGTACTTC TRBJ2-7 NA NA TRBV2
CASSDRARGTYASNQPQHF TGTGCCAGCAGTGACAGGGCCAGAGGGACGTATGCTAGCAATCAGCCCCAGCATTTT TRBJ1-5 NA many TRBV2
CSAREPRDGEAFF TGCAGTGCTAGAGAGCCCCGGGACGGAGAAGCTTTCTTT TRBJ1-1 NA many TRBV20-1
CSATQRQGASNYGYTF TGCAGTGCTACCCAACGACAGGGGGCCTCAAACTATGGCTACACCTTC TRBJ1-2 TRBD1 NA TRBV20-1
CSVGIGAFF TGCAGCGTCGGGATTGGAGCTTTCTTT TRBJ1-1 NA NA TRBV29-1
CASRYRTGENTEAFF TGTGCCAGCAGATACCGGACAGGGGAAAACACTGAAGCTTTCTTT TRBJ1-1 TRBD1 few TRBV7-9
CSVDLSGELFF TGCAGCGTTGATTTGTCCGGGGAGCTGTTTTTT TRBJ2-2 NA many TRBV29-1
CASSMLTGAGNTIYF TGTGCCAGTAGTATGCTGACAGGGGCTGGAAACACCATATATTTT TRBJ1-3 TRBD1 few TRBV19
CATSRDTKETQYF TGTGCCACCAGCAGAGATACGAAAGAGACCCAGTACTTC TRBJ2-5 NA many TRBV15
CASSQGPGGDQPQHF TGCGCCAGCAGCCAGGGGCCAGGGGGAGATCAGCCCCAGCATTTT TRBJ1-5 TRBD1 once TRBV7-8
CASSGGGQDGSSPLHF TGTGCCAGCAGTGGAGGGGGACAGGATGGCAGTTCACCCCTCCACTTT TRBJ1-6 TRBD1 NA TRBV6-1
CASSPEMGADTEAFF TGTGCCAGCAGCCCCGAGATGGGGGCTGACACTGAAGCTTTCTTT TRBJ1-1 NA NA TRBV12-3/TRBV12-4
CASRMTGRGGYTF TGTGCCAGCAGGATGACAGGGCGGGGTGGCTACACCTTC TRBJ1-2 TRBD1 many TRBV2
CASKGGPSDTEAFF TGTGCCAGCAAAGGTGGGCCCAGTGACACTGAAGCTTTCTTT TRBJ1-1 NA few TRBV7-2
CASSAYSDASYEQYF TGTGCCAGCAGCGCATACAGCGATGCGTCCTACGAGCAGTACTTC TRBJ2-7 NA NA TRBV2
CASSSGTSGRTGELFF TGTGCCAGCAGCTCCGGGACTAGCGGGAGGACCGGGGAGCTGTTTTTT TRBJ2-2 TRBD2 few TRBV7-9
CAISESTIDGYTF TGTGCCATCAGTGAGTCGACTATTGATGGCTACACCTTC TRBJ1-2 NA many TRBV10-3
CATSDRSDRDRGGYTF TGTGCCACCAGTGACCGCTCTGACAGGGACCGGGGTGGCTACACCTTC TRBJ1-2 TRBD1 NA TRBV24-1
CATSRDQGGNSPLHF TGTGCCACCAGCAGAGACCAAGGAGGGAATTCACCCCTCCACTTT TRBJ1-6 NA many TRBV15
CASQRGVGNSPLHF TGTGCAAGCCAGCGGGGGGTTGGTAATTCACCCCTCCACTTT TRBJ1-6 NA NA TRBV24-1
CSARGGKAFF TGCAGTGCTAGAGGAGGTAAAGCTTTCTTT TRBJ1-1 NA NA TRBV20-1
CASSQATGPDEQYF TGTGCCAGCAGCCAAGCGACAGGGCCCGACGAGCAGTACTTC TRBJ2-7 TRBD1 NA TRBV12-3/TRBV12-4
CASSGQGGMNTIYF TGTGCCAGCAGCGGACAGGGCGGCATGAACACCATATATTTT TRBJ1-3 TRBD1 once TRBV2
CASSFGQLLNTEAFF TGTGCCAGCAGCTTCGGCCAACTCCTGAACACTGAAGCTTTCTTT TRBJ1-1 NA NA TRBV7-8
CATSRIQGQAFYGYTF TGTGCCACCAGCAGGATCCAGGGGCAGGCCTTCTATGGCTACACCTTC TRBJ1-2 NA NA TRBV15
CASSYTGVGTEAFF TGTGCCAGCAGTTACACAGGGGTGGGCACTGAAGCTTTCTTT TRBJ1-1 TRBD1 few TRBV6-6
CATRESGHTF TGTGCCACCAGAGAGAGCGGGCACACCTTC TRBJ1-2 NA NA TRBV24-1
CSARWGRGSPLHF TGCAGTGCTAGATGGGGAAGGGGATCACCCCTCCACTTT TRBJ1-6 NA many TRBV20-1
CAGKGDSYTGELFF TGTGCCGGCAAGGGGGACAGCTACACCGGGGAGCTGTTTTTT TRBJ2-2 TRBD1 few TRBV6-2/TRBV6-3
CASSSGTTTTNEKLFF TGCGCCAGCAGCTCAGGGACAACGACAACTAATGAAAAACTGTTTTTT TRBJ1-4 NA NA TRBV5-1
CASSLDGIRYGYTF TGTGCCAGCAGTTTAGATGGGATCCGCTATGGCTACACCTTC TRBJ1-2 NA NA TRBV28
CASSSIDRAYEQYF TGTGCCAGCAGCTCGATCGACAGGGCCTACGAGCAGTACTTC TRBJ2-7 TRBD1 NA TRBV5-4
CASSVEAASGETQYF TGTGCCAGCAGCGTAGAAGCGGCTAGCGGGGAGACCCAGTACTTC TRBJ2-5 TRBD2 many TRBV9